What follows are 7 T cell receptor beta chains derived from one specimen sequenced in a study of blood T cells in healthy people across ages. It was with a sample-barcoded 5' primer and a J-beta primer mix that a second PCR of roughly 7 to 12 cycles was run. TCRdb re-called the 5' RACE reads through MiXCR, storing one row per CDR3 protein. The sample has 540,000 or so distinct CDR3 sequences; about 24% are singletons. These same data were also listed under a study on T cells of mothers and their children.

Sequenced material: blood. The receptors were gathered from a boy younger than 18 in good health.

The V call is TRBV2, the J call TRBJ1-2, with D perhaps matching TRBD1 (6 bases). From germline, CDR1 is SNHLY and CDR2 FYNNEI. The V end lost 6 bases, the J end lost 4 bases, and 18 bases lay between the germline ends. The CDR3 is 15 amino acids. CDR3 nucleotide sequence: TGTGCCAGCAGCGATCAGGGGCGAACCCTCTATGGCTACACCTTC. Translated, it gives CASSDQGRTLYGYTF.

This clonotype was found many times. The V gene is TRBV27, the J gene TRBJ1-5, with D maybe TRBD1 (5 bases). Germline loops: CDR1 MNHEY, CDR2 SMNVEV (reference sequence). The CDR3 is made up of 14 amino acids. V lost 6 bases and J lost 1, with 10 bases in between. This CDR3 reads CASSSGWSNQPQHF. The CDR3 DNA sequence: TGTGCCAGCAGCTCAGGGTGGAGCAATCAGCCCCAGCATTTT.

The V call is TRBV11-2, the J call TRBJ2-1; 10 bases agree with TRBD2. Trimming at V came to 5 bases and at J to 2 bases, leaving 6 bases not matched to a gene. The CDR3 loop spans 16 amino acids. CDR1 and CDR2 (germline): SGHAT, FQNNGV. DNA for the CDR3: TGTGCCAGCAGCCCGGCTACTAGCGGGGCCTACAATGAGCAGTTCTTC. It translates to CASSPATSGAYNEQFF.

This clonotype showed up just a few times. The chain combines TRBV27 with TRBJ2-5; TRBD1 matches 9 bases. The CDR3 loop spans 12 amino acids. Trimming cost V 7 bases and J 5 bases; bases outside gene matches: 2. Germline-derived CDR1 and CDR2 are MNHEY and SMNVEV (reference sequence). CDR3 amino acids: CASTDRGETQYF. The DNA of the CDR3 is TGTGCCAGCACGGACAGGGGCGAGACCCAGTACTTC.

This clonotype was recorded at least ten times. The chain links TRBV20-1 to TRBJ2-5; 7 nucleotides agree with TRBD2. This CDR3 is built from 14 residues. V shed 5 bases and J 3 bases; nucleotides not matched to a gene: 9. Germline V gene data show CDR1 as DFQATT and CDR2 as SNEGSKA (reference sequence). The CDR3 here is CSALGGLKKETQYF. In DNA, the CDR3 is TGCAGTGCTCTGGGGGGACTAAAAAAAGAGACCCAGTACTTC.

The CDR3 coding sequence is TGTGCCAGCAGCGTTCAGCCTGGGACAGGCAATGAGCAGTTCTTC. Encoded protein: CASSVQPGTGNEQFF. The V call is TRBV9, the J call TRBJ2-1, with 8 bases fitting TRBD1. Looked up from germline, CDR1 is SGDLS and CDR2 is YYNGEE. With 2 bases clipped from V and 6 bases from J, the junction kept 7 bases outside the gene matches. The CDR3 contains 15 residues.

This clonotype has only a few counts. The chain carries TRBV3-1 and TRBJ1-2; no clear D gene. Germline CDR1 LGHDT, CDR2 YNNKEL (reference sequence). V lost 0 bases and J 0 bases, leaving 14 bases between the germline ends. This CDR3 is 17 amino acids long. The CDR3 sequence is CASSQESSFAANYGYTF. The CDR3 DNA follows: TGTGCCAGCAGCCAAGAATCGTCTTTCGCGGCTAACTATGGCTACACCTTC.